Listed below are T cell receptor beta chains from one sample, sequenced in a study of persistence of HIV-infected CD4 T cells. Their antigens are not known. The method was immunoSEQ multiplex PCR; TCRdb's version includes in-frame clones alone and lacks a portion of them. The profile shows about 36,000 clones, 80% to 85% of them singletons. Sequencing was performed on cultured CD4+ T cells from PBMCs, taken from a patient who received antiretroviral therapy. The receptors shown here come from an adult with HIV. The donor label of this sample is uncertain. Both conserved end residues are part of each CDR3. A D gene is named only where the DNA matches it firmly. Expanded clones are given a class, and other clones once, few, many or no size at all.

clone size,D gene,J gene,CDR3 length,V gene,CDR3 protein,CDR3 DNA
.,.,TRBJ2-7,11,TRBV5-1,CASRTGNGQYF,TGCGCCAGCAGAACAGGGAACGGGCAGTACTTC
.,.,TRBJ1-2,15,TRBV29-1,CSVGSRTLISGGYTF,TGCAGCGTTGGAAGCAGGACTTTAATTTCAGGTGGCTACACCTTC
.,.,TRBJ2-6,15,TRBV18,CASSPRDTGANVLTF,TGTGCCAGCTCACCTAGGGATACTGGGGCCAACGTCCTGACTTTC
once,.,TRBJ1-6,19,TRBV27,CASSLKRDFKSSYNSPLHF,TGTGCCAGCAGTTTAAAGAGGGACTTTAAGAGCTCCTATAATTCACCCCTCCACTTT
once,.,TRBJ2-7,17,TRBV7-9,CASSLVVGARPSYEQYF,TGTGCCAGCAGCTTAGTGGTGGGGGCGCGCCCCTCCTACGAGCAGTACTTC
.,TRBD1,TRBJ2-7,15,TRBV10-3,CAISRNRGEEYEQYF,TGTGCCATCAGTAGAAACAGGGGTGAAGAATACGAGCAGTACTTC
.,.,TRBJ1-3,15,TRBV18,CASSRQGISGNTIYF,TGTGCCAGCTCACGCCAGGGAATCTCTGGAAACACCATATATTTT
few,.,TRBJ1-2,14,TRBV6-5,CASRLGGADYGYTF,TGTGCCAGCAGATTAGGGGGGGCTGACTATGGCTACACCTTC
.,TRBD1,TRBJ2-7,15,TRBV5-1,CASSLEPGGIYEQYF,TGCGCCAGCAGCTTGGAGCCAGGGGGTATCTACGAGCAGTACTTC
.,TRBD2,TRBJ2-1,15,TRBV5-1,CASSLESGEWNEQFF,TGCGCCAGCAGCTTGGAGAGCGGGGAGTGGAATGAGCAGTTCTTC
.,TRBD1,TRBJ1-1,13,TRBV10-1,CASRRSGTGEAFF,TGCGCCAGCAGACGATCCGGGACAGGGGAAGCTTTCTTT
.,.,TRBJ1-5,15,TRBV10-3,CAISVSGDSNQPQHF,TGTGCCATCAGTGTCTCCGGGGATAGCAATCAGCCCCAGCATTTT
.,TRBD2,TRBJ2-1,17,TRBV19,CASSIVPTSGGLNEQFF,TGTGCCAGTAGTATTGTGCCGACTAGCGGGGGGTTGAATGAGCAGTTCTTC
.,.,TRBJ1-1,15,TRBV5-1,CASSLDRFKNTEAFF,TGCGCCAGCAGCTTGGATCGGTTTAAGAACACTGAAGCTTTCTTT
.,.,TRBJ1-3,13,TRBV30,CAWREGSGNTIYF,TGTGCCTGGAGAGAAGGATCTGGAAACACCATATATTTT
few,.,TRBJ2-2,12,TRBV15,CATSRETGELFF,TGTGCCACCAGCAGGGAGACCGGGGAGCTGTTTTTT
.,.,TRBJ2-1,13,TRBV27,CASSQDVYNEQFF,TGTGCCAGCAGTCAGGACGTTTACAATGAGCAGTTCTTC
.,TRBD1,TRBJ1-6,16,TRBV19,CASSILMGQGNSPLHF,TGTGCCAGTAGTATTCTCATGGGACAGGGGAATTCACCCCTCCACTTT
few,TRBD2,TRBJ2-1,14,TRBV4-1,CASALAGGVNEQFF,TGCGCCAGCGCGCTAGCGGGGGGTGTAAATGAGCAGTTCTTC
.,.,TRBJ2-3,12,TRBV10-1,CASSESGVTQYF,TGCGCCAGCAGTGAGTCGGGAGTTACGCAGTATTTT
.,TRBD1,TRBJ1-3,17,TRBV11-3,CASSPGQGVIPGNTIYF,TGTGCCAGCAGCCCCGGACAGGGGGTTATTCCTGGAAACACCATATATTTT
.,.,TRBJ1-6,14,TRBV6-5,CASSYSASNSPLHF,TGTGCCAGCAGTTACTCGGCCAGTAATTCACCCCTCCACTTT
once,.,TRBJ1-2,19,TRBV12-5,CASGLSGDLTLSSVYGYTF,TGTGCTAGTGGTTTGTCCGGGGATTTGACTCTCTCGTCGGTCTATGGCTACACCTTC
.,.,TRBJ1-5,15,TRBV19,CASSMNGGRGQPQHF,TGTGCCAGTAGTATGAACGGGGGGCGCGGGCAGCCCCAGCATTTT
.,.,TRBJ2-3,16,TRBV19,CASSVLPGLSTDTQYF,TGTGCCAGTAGTGTTTTGCCGGGCCTTTCCACAGATACGCAGTATTTT
.,TRBD2,TRBJ2-5,15,TRBV19,CASSILTSGQETQYF,TGTGCCAGTAGTATTTTGACTAGCGGCCAAGAGACCCAGTACTTC
.,.,TRBJ2-3,13,TRBV12-3/TRBV12-4,CASRPPGTDTQYF,TGTGCCAGCCGTCCCCCCGGCACAGATACGCAGTATTTT
.,.,TRBJ2-2,14,TRBV6-5,CASSYRPATGELFF,TGTGCCAGCAGTTACAGGCCGGCCACCGGGGAGCTGTTTTTT
once,.,TRBJ2-7,14,TRBV7-2,CASSSESSSYEQYF,TGTGCCAGCAGCTCAGAATCGAGCTCCTACGAGCAGTACTTC
once,TRBD2,TRBJ2-5,17,TRBV7-8,CASSAGLAGVVRETQYF,TGTGCCAGCAGCGCGGGACTAGCGGGCGTAGTCCGGGAGACCCAGTACTTC
.,.,TRBJ1-2,12,TRBV30,CAWSGGTHGYTF,TGTGCCTGGAGTGGCGGGACGCATGGCTACACCTTC
.,.,TRBJ1-5,14,TRBV3-1/TRBV3-2,CASSLNTDAQPQHF,TGTGCCAGCAGTCTAAATACGGACGCTCAGCCCCAGCATTTT
.,.,TRBJ1-3,14,TRBV19,CASSMTGRSNTIYF,TGTGCCAGTAGTATGACTGGGAGGAGTAACACCATATATTTT
.,.,TRBJ2-1,13,TRBV5-6,CASSLTQGVEQFF,TGTGCCAGCAGCTTAACTCAGGGCGTTGAGCAGTTCTTC
.,TRBD2,TRBJ2-1,14,TRBV7-2,CASSSGLAVNEQFF,TGTGCCAGCAGCTCGGGACTAGCGGTCAATGAGCAGTTCTTC
.,TRBD1,TRBJ2-2,15,TRBV11-3,CASSSDRGRDGELFF,TGTGCCAGCAGCTCTGACAGGGGGCGCGACGGGGAGCTGTTTTTT
.,TRBD1,TRBJ2-3,16,TRBV5-5,CASSPTPTGRWDTQYF,TGTGCCAGCAGCCCAACACCGACAGGGCGGTGGGATACGCAGTATTTT
.,.,TRBJ1-1,15,TRBV29-1,CSVDSQVGINAEAFF,TGCAGCGTTGATAGTCAGGTAGGGATAAACGCTGAAGCTTTCTTT
few,.,TRBJ1-1,15,TRBV7-8,CASSLSRGGYSEAFF,TGTGCCAGCAGCTTAAGTCGTGGAGGTTACTCTGAAGCTTTCTTT
.,TRBD1,TRBJ1-1,16,TRBV7-9,CASSPGQGKMNTEAFF,TGTGCCAGCAGCCCCGGACAGGGGAAGATGAACACTGAAGCTTTCTTT
.,.,TRBJ2-1,15,TRBV4-2,CASSLGIATYNEQFF,TGTGCCAGCAGCCTCGGGATAGCAACCTACAATGAGCAGTTCTTC
.,.,TRBJ2-3,14,TRBV7-9,CASSLPPGTDTQYF,TGTGCCAGCAGCTTACCGCCAGGGACAGATACGCAGTATTTT
.,.,TRBJ2-1,12,TRBV3-1/TRBV3-2,CASSQGGREQFF,TGTGCCAGCAGCCAAGGGGGGCGTGAGCAGTTCTTC
.,.,TRBJ1-2,12,TRBV25-1,CASSPGTLGYTF,TGTGCCAGTTCCCCCGGGACTCTTGGCTACACCTTC
.,.,TRBJ2-5,16,TRBV7-2,CASSLGPGKGQETQYF,TGTGCCAGCAGCTTAGGGCCAGGGAAGGGGCAAGAGACCCAGTACTTC
few,.,TRBJ1-2,14,TRBV7-9,CASSSRGRTYGYTF,TGTGCCAGCAGCTCGAGGGGCAGGACCTATGGCTACACCTTC
.,.,TRBJ2-1,16,TRBV27,CASGSVWGVKGNEQFF,TGTGCCAGCGGTTCAGTGTGGGGTGTTAAGGGGAATGAGCAGTTCTTC
.,.,TRBJ1-1,13,TRBV9,CASSVEGRGEAFF,TGTGCCAGCAGCGTAGAGGGGAGGGGGGAAGCTTTCTTT
.,.,TRBJ1-6,16,TRBV5-1,CASSLEMASVGSPLHF,TGCGCCAGCAGCTTGGAGATGGCGAGCGTAGGTTCACCCCTCCACTTT
once,.,TRBJ1-1,15,TRBV5-1,CASSLSGSMNTEAFF,TGCGCCAGCAGCTTGTCCGGCAGTATGAACACTGAAGCTTTCTTT
.,.,TRBJ2-3,16,TRBV24-1,CATSDWNGGGTDTQYF,TGTGCCACCAGTGATTGGAACGGGGGTGGAACAGATACGCAGTATTTT
.,.,TRBJ2-6,15,TRBV30,CASTGTSSGANVLTF,TGTGCCTCGACAGGAACAAGCTCTGGGGCCAACGTCCTGACTTTC
.,TRBD2,TRBJ2-1,15,TRBV13,CASSLTSGGNNEQFF,TGTGCCAGCAGCCTGACTAGCGGGGGAAACAATGAGCAGTTCTTC
.,.,TRBJ2-3,16,TRBV6-5,CASSYSIFGPGDTQYF,TGTGCCAGCAGTTACTCGATCTTTGGCCCGGGAGATACGCAGTATTTT
.,.,TRBJ2-3,15,TRBV5-6,CASSYGPVGTDTQYF,TGTGCCAGCAGCTATGGCCCTGTGGGCACAGATACGCAGTATTTT
.,.,TRBJ1-2,14,TRBV5-1,CASSLGQTSYGYTF,TGCGCCAGCAGCTTAGGGCAGACTTCCTATGGCTACACCTTC
.,.,TRBJ1-5,15,TRBV19,CASSARGSSNQPQHF,TGTGCCAGTAGTGCCAGGGGTTCTAGCAATCAGCCCCAGCATTTT
.,.,TRBJ2-5,13,TRBV7-2,CASQRGTQETQYF,TGTGCCAGCCAAAGGGGCACCCAAGAGACCCAGTACTTC